The 9 T cell receptor beta chains reported below all come from one sample, sequenced in a study of blood T cell repertoires in COVID-19. TCRdb's copy holds only in-frame clones and misses some; the assay was immunoSEQ multiplex PCR. The data contain around 300,000 clones, about 82% of them singletons. What was sequenced was peripheral blood. The source of these receptors is a human donor in a cohort sampled during active COVID-19.

This chain joins TRBV9 and TRBJ1-3, with 9 bases aligning to TRBD1. V was pared by 4 bases and J by 0 bases, with 17 bases of the junction left unmatched. This CDR3 is built from 20 residues. From germline, CDR1 is SGDLS and CDR2 YYNGEE. CDR3: CASSSRIGGDRVFSGNTIYF. CDR3 bases: TGTGCCAGCAGCTCTAGGATCGGCGGGGACAGGGTTTTCTCTGGAAACACCATATATTTT.

The chain couples TRBV6-2 or TRBV6-3 to TRBJ2-1; the D gene is possibly TRBD2 (5 bases). The V end lost 5 bases, the J end lost 7 bases, and 18 bases lay between the germline ends. This CDR3 has 15 residues. Germline V lookup: CDR1 MNHEY, CDR2 SVGEGT. The CDR3 loop reads CASSRVTTTGNEQFF. Written as DNA, the CDR3 is TGTGCCAGCAGTCGGGTGACTACAACCGGGAATGAGCAGTTCTTC.

The chain employs TRBV12-3 or TRBV12-4 and TRBJ1-1; TRBD1 is a possible D gene (6 bases). V lost 7 bases, J lost 10 bases, and 13 bases lay in between. The CDR3 has 11 amino acids. CDR3 region: CASTPGGPAFF. The CDR3 DNA sequence: TGTGCCAGCACCCCGGGGGGCCCAGCTTTCTTT.

This chain joins TRBV6-6 and TRBJ2-1; D unresolved. The CDR3 totals 15 residues. With 2 bases removed from V and 3 bases from J, the gap between germline ends came to 11 bases. Germline CDR1 and CDR2: MNHNY and SVGAGI (reference sequence). This chain's CDR3 is CASSYPASNYNEQFF. In DNA, the CDR3 is TGTGCCAGCAGTTACCCCGCGTCAAACTACAATGAGCAGTTCTTC.

This clone appeared once. The rearrangement joins TRBV25-1 to TRBJ2-7; 8 nucleotides match TRBD1. Germline V gene lookup returns CDR1 MGHDK and CDR2 SYGVNS. Losses at the gene ends were 8 bases for V and 4 bases for J; bases not matched to a gene: 13. The CDR3 is made up of 15 amino acids. As DNA, the CDR3 is TGTGCCAGCGGGGAAAAAGGGACAGGACCTTACGAGCAGTACTTC. Translating it yields CASGEKGTGPYEQYF.

The V gene is TRBV12-3 or TRBV12-4, the J gene TRBJ2-2, with a tentative D call TRBD2 (5 bases). The CDR3 length is 13 residues. V lost 6 bases and J 5 bases, leaving 10 bases between the germline ends. The CDR3 sequence: CASSSEGTGELFF. DNA for the CDR3: TGTGCCAGCAGCTCCGAGGGAACCGGGGAGCTGTTTTTT.

The chain uses TRBV10-3 and TRBJ1-4; D is unresolved. Germline assignment: CDR1 ENHRY and CDR2 SYGVKD. This CDR3 is built from 13 residues. The ends were cut back, 0 bases at V and 7 bases at J, with 6 bases in the middle. The CDR3 sequence is CAISESQVEKLFF. CDR3 bases: TGTGCCATCAGTGAGTCTCAGGTTGAAAAACTGTTTTTT.

This clone is a singleton in its sample. The rearrangement uses TRBV18 and TRBJ1-2, with 9 bases matching TRBD1. Germline values: CDR1 KGHSH, CDR2 LQKENI. Unmatched junction bases numbered 3, after V lost 2 bases and J lost 2 bases. The CDR3 sequence is 15 residues long. CDR3 DNA: TGTGCCAGCTCACCAGTAGGACAGGGGAACTATGGCTACACCTTC. Translated, it gives CASSPVGQGNYGYTF.

Turning to this clone: This sample includes further DNA sequences coding for the same CDR3. This chain joins TRBV5-1 and TRBJ1-2; D is perhaps TRBD1 (5 bases). The CDR3 is 13 amino acids. CDR1 SGHRS and CDR2 YFSETQ come from the germline V gene. The V gene lost 0 bases and the J gene lost 4 bases, with 7 bases spanning the gap. CDR3 protein: CASSLGTRYGYTF. In nucleotides, the CDR3 is TGCGCCAGCAGCTTGGGGACACGCTATGGCTACACCTTC.